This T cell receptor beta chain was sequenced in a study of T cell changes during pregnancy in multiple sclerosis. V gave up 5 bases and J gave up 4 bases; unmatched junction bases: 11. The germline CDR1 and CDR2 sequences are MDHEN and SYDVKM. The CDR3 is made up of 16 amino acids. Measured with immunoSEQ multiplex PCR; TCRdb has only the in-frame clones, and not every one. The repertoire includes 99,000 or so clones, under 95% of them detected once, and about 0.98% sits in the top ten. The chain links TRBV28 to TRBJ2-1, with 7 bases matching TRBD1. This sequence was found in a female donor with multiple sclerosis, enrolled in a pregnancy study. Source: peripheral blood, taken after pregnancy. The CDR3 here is CASSPLMRQGYNEQFF. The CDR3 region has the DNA TGTGCCAGCAGTCCCCTTATGCGACAGGGTTACAATGAGCAGTTCTTC.